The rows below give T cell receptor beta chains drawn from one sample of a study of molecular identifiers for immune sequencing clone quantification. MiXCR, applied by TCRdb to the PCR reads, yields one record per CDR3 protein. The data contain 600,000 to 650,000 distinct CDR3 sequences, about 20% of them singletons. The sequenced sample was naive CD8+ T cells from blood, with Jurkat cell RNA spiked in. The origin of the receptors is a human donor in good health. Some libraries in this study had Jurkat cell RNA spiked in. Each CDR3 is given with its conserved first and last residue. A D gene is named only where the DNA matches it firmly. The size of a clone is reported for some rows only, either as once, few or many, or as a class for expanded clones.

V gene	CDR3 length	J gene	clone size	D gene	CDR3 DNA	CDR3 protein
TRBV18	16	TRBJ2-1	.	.	TGTGCCAGCTCACCACCTACCCCAGGGGTTAACAATGAGCAGTTCTTC	CASSPPTPGVNNEQFF
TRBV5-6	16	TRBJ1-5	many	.	TGTGCCAGCAGCTTGGCCACAGGACCACGCAATCAGCCCCAGCATTTT	CASSLATGPRNQPQHF
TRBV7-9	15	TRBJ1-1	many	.	TGTGCCAGCAGCCCCAGGGAAGTCATGAACACTGAAGCTTTCTTT	CASSPREVMNTEAFF
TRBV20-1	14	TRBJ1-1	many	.	TGCAGTGCTTGGACCGGGACACAGAACACTGAAGCTTTCTTT	CSAWTGTQNTEAFF
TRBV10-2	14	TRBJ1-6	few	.	TGCGCCAGCAGTGAGGGGTACTATAATTCACCCCTCCACTTT	CASSEGYYNSPLHF
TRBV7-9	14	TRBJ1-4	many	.	TGTGCCAGCAGCTTAGGGGGCTGGGATGAAAAACTGTTTTTT	CASSLGGWDEKLFF
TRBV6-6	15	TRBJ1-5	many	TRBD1	TGTGCCAGCAGTATCCAGGGGGCGCGGGATCAGCCCCAGCATTTT	CASSIQGARDQPQHF
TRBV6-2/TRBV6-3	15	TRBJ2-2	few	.	TGTGCCAGCAGTTACTCGATGGGGAACACCGGGGAGCTGTTTTTT	CASSYSMGNTGELFF
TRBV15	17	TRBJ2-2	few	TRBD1	TGTGCCACCAGCAGAGAGAGATTTGGGACAGACACCGGGGAGCTGTTTTTT	CATSRERFGTDTGELFF
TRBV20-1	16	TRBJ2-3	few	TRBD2	TGCAGTGCTAGAGTACATAGCGGGGGAGTGTGGGATACGCAGTATTTT	CSARVHSGGVWDTQYF
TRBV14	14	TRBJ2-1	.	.	TGTGCCAGCAGCCGAGCAGCCTACTACAGTGAGCAGTTCTTC	CASSRAAYYSEQFF
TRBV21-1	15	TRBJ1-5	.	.	TGTGCCAGCAGCAAAGGCGAAAGTAGCAATCAGCCCCAGCATTTT	CASSKGESSNQPQHF
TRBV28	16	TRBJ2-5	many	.	TGTGCCAGCAGTGCCGGCGTCTCAGGGGTCCTTGAGACCCAGTACTTC	CASSAGVSGVLETQYF
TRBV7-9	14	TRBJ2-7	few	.	TGTGCCAGCAGCCCAGAGGGGGAGTCCTACGAGCAGTACTTC	CASSPEGESYEQYF
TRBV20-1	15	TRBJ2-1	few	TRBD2	TGCAGTGCTGGGACTAGCGAAAATGGGTTCAATGAGCAGTTCTTC	CSAGTSENGFNEQFF
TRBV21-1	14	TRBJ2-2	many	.	TGTGCCACAGAAGGACAGGGGAACACCGGGGAGCTGTTTTTT	CATEGQGNTGELFF
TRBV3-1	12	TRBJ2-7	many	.	TGTGCCAGCAGCCAAGGAGCCGCCGAGCAGTACTTC	CASSQGAAEQYF
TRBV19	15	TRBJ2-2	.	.	TGTGCCAGTAGTAAGCGAGCGGGCTCTATCGGGGAGCTGTTTTTT	CASSKRAGSIGELFF
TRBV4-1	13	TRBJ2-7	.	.	TGCGCCAGCAGCCAAGTGAGCTCCTACGAGCGGTACTTC	CASSQVSSYERYF
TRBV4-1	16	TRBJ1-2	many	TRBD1	TGCGCCAGCAGCCAAGATTGGGGACAGTATTACAGTGGCTACACCTTC	CASSQDWGQYYSGYTF
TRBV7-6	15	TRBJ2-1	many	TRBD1	TGTGCCAGCAGCCCAGAGAGGGACAGCTACAATGAGCAGTTCTTC	CASSPERDSYNEQFF
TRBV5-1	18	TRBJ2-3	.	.	TGCGCCAGCAGCTTGGAACAACTACCCAGGGGACCCACAGATACGCAGTATTTT	CASSLEQLPRGPTDTQYF
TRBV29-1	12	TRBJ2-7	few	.	TGCAGCGTTGAGTTAAGGGATTACGAGCAGTACTTC	CSVELRDYEQYF
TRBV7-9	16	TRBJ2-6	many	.	TGTGCCAGCAGCTTAGACTGGGGCTCTGGGGCCAACGTCCTGACTTTC	CASSLDWGSGANVLTF
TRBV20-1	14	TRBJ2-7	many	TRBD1	TGCAGACCTCCGGGACAGGGGGTTTTCGACGAGCAGTACTTC	CRPPGQGVFDEQYF
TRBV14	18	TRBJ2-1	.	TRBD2	TGTGCCAGCAGCCAAGGACTAGCGGGGGGGGCTCGCCCCCGTGAGCAGTTCTTC	CASSQGLAGGARPREQFF
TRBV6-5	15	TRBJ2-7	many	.	TGTGCCAGCAGCAAAGGAACCGGGACATCCTACGAGCAGTACTTC	CASSKGTGTSYEQYF
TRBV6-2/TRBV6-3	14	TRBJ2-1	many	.	TGTGCCAGCAGTTCCTGGTCCGACTACAATGAGCAGTTCTTC	CASSSWSDYNEQFF
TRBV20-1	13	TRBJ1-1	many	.	TGCAGTGCTAGAGACATCATGAACACTGAAGCTTTCTTT	CSARDIMNTEAFF
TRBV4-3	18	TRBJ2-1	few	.	TGCGCCAGCAGCCAAGCCCCGTTTACGGGTCTAATACTAGTTGAGCAGTTCTTC	CASSQAPFTGLILVEQFF
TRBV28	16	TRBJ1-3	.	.	TGTGCCAGCAGAAGCCCCGGGGACTTCTCTGGAAACACCATATATTTT	CASRSPGDFSGNTIYF
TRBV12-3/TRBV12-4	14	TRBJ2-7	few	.	TGTGCCAGCAGTTTCCGAGGGGCCCTCTACGAGCAGTACTTC	CASSFRGALYEQYF
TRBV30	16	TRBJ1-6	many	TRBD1	TGTGCCTGGAGTGACAGGGGGCAGGGGGCTTACTCACCCCTCCACTTT	CAWSDRGQGAYSPLHF
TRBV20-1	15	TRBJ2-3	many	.	TGCAGTGCTAGAGATACTGCGTACAGCACAGATACGCAGTATTTT	CSARDTAYSTDTQYF
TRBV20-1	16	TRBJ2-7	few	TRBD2	TGCAGTGCGTCACCGGGACTAGCGGGAGTATACTACGAGCAGTACTTC	CSASPGLAGVYYEQYF
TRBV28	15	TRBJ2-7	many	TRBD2	TGTGCCAGCAGTTCCGCGACTAGCGGGCCCTACGAGCAGTACTTC	CASSSATSGPYEQYF
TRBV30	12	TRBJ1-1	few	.	TGTGCCTGGGGGGACCAGCGAGATGAAGCTCTCTTT	CAWGDQRDEALF
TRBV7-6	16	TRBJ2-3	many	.	TGTGCCAGCAGCGTACGTAGAGCTACCCCCGCAGATACGCAGTATTTT	CASSVRRATPADTQYF
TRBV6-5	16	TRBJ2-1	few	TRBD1	TGTGCCAGCAGCACGGGACAGGGTAAGCCCTACAATGAGCAGTTCTTC	CASSTGQGKPYNEQFF
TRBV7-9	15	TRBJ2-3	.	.	TGTGCCAGCGGCTTAGCGGTGGCTAGCACAGATACGCAGTACTTT	CASGLAVASTDTQYF
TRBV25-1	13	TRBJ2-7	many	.	TGTGCCAGCAGTCCATGGACAGAAGCCGAGCAGTACTTC	CASSPWTEAEQYF
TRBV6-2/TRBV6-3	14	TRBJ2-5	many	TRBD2	TGTGCCGGAAAGACTAGCGGACTCCAAGAGACCCAGTACTTC	CAGKTSGLQETQYF
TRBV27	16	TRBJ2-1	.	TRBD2	TGTGCCAGCAGAAATGGAGCGGGGAGCTCCCACAATGAGCAGTTCTTC	CASRNGAGSSHNEQFF